One sample yielded the 20 T cell receptor beta chains listed below, sequenced in a study of cytomegalovirus exposure and HLA in healthy donors. PCR was performed using 60 Vbeta and 13 Jbeta primers. The repertoire was sequenced with immunoSEQ multiplex PCR; TCRdb's copy has only in-frame clones and lacks some. Among over 150,000 clones listed, 60% to 80% were seen once. The sequenced material came from PBMCs. The receptor source for this set is a man aged 25-45 years in good health and CMV-seropositive.

This clone was observed a few times. V and J are TRBV5-6 and TRBJ2-1, with 8 nucleotides matching TRBD2. Germline assignment: CDR1 SGHDT and CDR2 YYEEEE. Unmatched junction bases numbered 4, after V lost 3 bases and J lost 2 bases. The CDR3 length is 15 residues. Here the CDR3 DNA reads TGTGCCAGCAGCTCGGAGCGGGAGCCCTACAATGAGCAGTTCTTC. Protein product: CASSSEREPYNEQFF.

This clone was detected once. The chain combines TRBV7-9 with TRBJ1-2; D gene ambiguous. Trimming left V 1 base short and J 4 bases short, with 10 bases between. This CDR3 is built from 14 residues. The V gene's germline CDR1 is SEHNR and CDR2 FQNEAQ (reference sequence). CDR3: CASSLGAQSYGYTF. DNA for the CDR3: TGTGCCAGCAGCTTAGGGGCTCAGTCCTATGGCTACACCTTC.

There are a few counts of this clone. The gene calls are TRBV6-5 and TRBJ2-2, with 9 bases aligning to TRBD1. This CDR3 spans 15 amino acids. J was trimmed by 2 bases and V by 8 bases; bases with no gene match: 6. Germline V CDR1 and CDR2: MNHEY, SVGAGI. The CDR3 bases are TGTGCCAGCGGAAGACAGGGGGTTAACACCGGGGAGCTGTTTTTT. It encodes CASGRQGVNTGELFF.

The chain employs TRBV5-1 and TRBJ2-7, with a tentative D call TRBD1 (5 bases). Per germline, CDR1 SGHRS and CDR2 YFSETQ. The V end was cut by 5 bases, the J end by 6 bases, with 18 bases between. CDR3 length equals 14 residues. CDR3 in amino acids: CASSSQGFAREQYF. The DNA for the CDR3 is TGCGCCAGCAGTTCCCAGGGTTTTGCGCGCGAGCAGTACTTC.

This chain links TRBV18 with TRBJ1-5; TRBD1 matches 8 bases. The junction had 3 bases not matched to a gene; V was cut back by 3 bases and J by 2 bases. The CDR3 runs to 15 residues. The germline V gene encodes CDR1 KGHSH and CDR2 LQKENI. CDR3 sequence (DNA): TGTGCCAGCTCACCCTCGACAGGGGGCAATCAGCCCCAGCATTTT. Residues: CASSPSTGGNQPQHF.

J is TRBJ1-5 and V is TRBV4-1; 8 bases agree with TRBD1. Trimming removed 1 base from V and 3 bases from J; junction bases left unmatched: 11. CDR3 length: 18 residues. CDR1 and CDR2 (germline): MGHRA, YSYEKL. DNA of the CDR3: TGCGCCAGCAGCCAAGCGTTATTTCAGGGGGCATACAATCAGCCCCAGCATTTT. It specifies CASSQALFQGAYNQPQHF.

In DNA form, the CDR3 reads TGTGCCAGCAGTGCAGACAGGGATAGCTATGGCTACACCTTC. Translating it yields CASSADRDSYGYTF. V is TRBV28 and J is TRBJ1-2; 7 nucleotides align to TRBD1. Germline V gene sequence: CDR1 MDHEN, CDR2 SYDVKM. CDR3 length: 14 residues. The V segment lost 5 bases and the J segment 4 bases; nucleotides outside the gene matches: 7.

The genes are TRBV2 and TRBJ1-2, with TRBD1 matching 8 bases. The CDR3 is 12 amino acids. From germline, CDR1 is SNHLY and CDR2 FYNNEI. The V gene end was trimmed by 4 bases and the J gene end by 7 bases; junction bases not matched to a gene: 2. The chain's CDR3 is CASSVGQGGYTF. CDR3 nucleotide sequence: TGTGCCAGCAGTGTAGGACAGGGTGGCTACACCTTC. Using reference TRBV2 and TRBJ1-2 for the parts outside the CDR3, the full variable domain is EPEVTQTPSHQVTQMGQEVILRCVPISNHLYFYWYRQILGQKVEFLVSFYNNEISEKSEIFDDQFSVERPDGSNFTLKIRSTKLEDSAMYFCASSVGQGGYTFGSGTRLTVV.

V usage is TRBV6-5 and J usage is TRBJ2-3, with 12 bases aligning to TRBD1. The junction had 8 bases not matched to a gene; V was cut back by 4 bases and J by 12 bases. In germline, CDR1 is MNHEY, CDR2 SVGAGI. The CDR3 length is 14 residues. The CDR3 nucleotides read TGTGCCAGCAGTTTGGGACAGGGGGCTAGAAGACAGTATTTT. This gives the protein CASSLGQGARRQYF.

CDR3: CASSYRAGGMTEAFF. Written as DNA, the CDR3 is TGTGCCAGCAGTTACCGGGCAGGGGGGATGACTGAAGCTTTCTTT. V is TRBV6-5 and J is TRBJ1-1, with 7 nucleotides matching TRBD1. This CDR3 comprises 15 residues. Germline V lookup: CDR1 MNHEY, CDR2 SVGAGI. J lost 5 bases, V lost 2 bases, and 8 bases had no gene match.

The chain links TRBV27 to TRBJ2-1; TRBD2 is a possible D gene (6 bases). V dropped 0 bases and J dropped 0 bases, with 9 bases sitting between them. From germline, CDR1 is MNHEY and CDR2 SMNVEV (reference sequence). This CDR3 region has 16 residues. The CDR3 is CASSLSSGASYNEQFF. The CDR3 nucleotides are TGTGCCAGCAGTTTATCCTCGGGAGCCTCCTACAATGAGCAGTTCTTC.

This clone has just one count. The chain links TRBV11-3 to TRBJ2-5, with 11 nucleotides matching TRBD2. The V gene end was trimmed by 5 bases and the J gene end by 0 bases; junction bases not matched to a gene: 5. Looked up from germline, CDR1 is SGHNT and CDR2 is YENEEA. The CDR3 is 16 amino acids. CDR3 amino acids: CASSQGTSGHQETQYF. The CDR3 coding sequence is TGTGCCAGCAGCCAGGGGACTAGCGGTCACCAAGAGACCCAGTACTTC.

The chain uses TRBV28 and TRBJ2-1, with 9 bases matching TRBD2. The CDR3 runs 15 residues. The germline CDR1 and CDR2 sequences are MDHEN and SYDVKM. Trimming at V came to 5 bases and at J to 4 bases, leaving 6 bases not matched to a gene. The chain's CDR3 is CASSPAGGKYNEQFF. The CDR3 DNA follows: TGTGCCAGCAGTCCAGCGGGAGGAAAATACAATGAGCAGTTCTTC.

The sample holds a few counts of this clone. This rearrangement joins TRBV7-8 to TRBJ2-3, with 9 nucleotides matching TRBD2. This CDR3 region has 17 residues. After removal of 4 bases from V and 2 bases from J, the junction contained 10 bases not matched to a gene. Germline assignment: CDR1 SGHVS and CDR2 FQNEAQ. The CDR3 coding sequence is TGTGCCAGCAGCTCCAGAGTAGCGGGAGATAACACAGATACGCAGTATTTT. Encoded protein: CASSSRVAGDNTDTQYF.

V is TRBV7-3 and J is TRBJ2-5, with a weak D call TRBD1 (5 bases). Trimming removed 5 bases at V and 1 base at J, with 14 bases between. This CDR3 is built from 15 residues. CDR1 and CDR2 (germline): SGHTA, FQGTGA. CDR3 region: CASSPHGQGQETQYF. The DNA of the CDR3 is TGTGCCAGCAGCCCGCATGGGCAGGGCCAAGAGACCCAGTACTTC.

A few counts support this clone. The rearrangement links TRBV7-2 to TRBJ1-5; possible D gene TRBD1, 6 bases. Per germline, CDR1 SGHTA and CDR2 FQGNSA. CDR3 length equals 15 residues. Trimming pared 4 bases from V and 5 bases from J, leaving 15 bases between. In nucleotides, the CDR3 is TGTGCCAGCAGCTCAACAGGGCTTCTGGATCAGCCCCAGCATTTT. Protein product: CASSSTGLLDQPQHF.

The rearrangement uses TRBV5-4 and TRBJ2-3, with 9 bases aligning to TRBD2. With V trimmed by 0 bases and J by 2 bases, 1 base remained unmatched. Per germline, CDR1 SGHNT and CDR2 YYREEE (reference sequence). The CDR3 consists of 15 residues. CDR3 amino acids: CASSLASGVTDTQYF. The CDR3 DNA sequence: TGTGCCAGCAGCTTGGCTAGCGGGGTCACAGATACGCAGTATTTT.

CDR3 DNA: TGTGCCAGCAGCTTAGCGTGGCACACAGATACGCAGTATTTT. Translated: CASSLAWHTDTQYF. V is TRBV11-2 and J is TRBJ2-3, with D unclear. The germline gives CDR1 SGHAT, CDR2 FQNNGV. Between the trimmed V and J ends, which lost 1 base and 2 bases, there was a span of 7 bases. The CDR3 is made up of 14 amino acids. The whole variable domain, remainder taken from reference TRBV11-2 and TRBJ2-3, is EAGVAQSPRYKIIEKRQSVAFWCNPISGHATLYWYQQILGQGPKLLIQFQNNGVVDDSQLPKDRFSAERLKGVDSTLKIQPAKLEDSAVYLCASSLAWHTDTQYFGPGTRLTVL.

Here the CDR3 reads CASTFGGVYNEQFF. DNA for the CDR3: TGTGCCAGCACCTTCGGGGGGGTCTACAATGAGCAGTTCTTC. The chain is built from TRBV5-6 and TRBJ2-1, with 8 bases matching TRBD2. Germline CDR1 and CDR2: SGHDT and YYEEEE. The length of the CDR3 is 14 residues. V was clipped by 6 bases and J by 3 bases; unmatched bases: 5.

This clone was counted between two and nine times. This chain connects TRBV7-9 to TRBJ2-3, with a possible D match to TRBD2 (6 bases). Trimming left V 3 bases short and J 1 base short, with 8 bases between. Per the germline V gene, CDR1 is SEHNR and CDR2 is FQNEAQ (reference sequence). This CDR3 spans 14 amino acids. DNA of the CDR3: TGTGCCAGCAGCTTTGGAGGGGGCACAGATACGCAGTATTTT. Translated: CASSFGGGTDTQYF.